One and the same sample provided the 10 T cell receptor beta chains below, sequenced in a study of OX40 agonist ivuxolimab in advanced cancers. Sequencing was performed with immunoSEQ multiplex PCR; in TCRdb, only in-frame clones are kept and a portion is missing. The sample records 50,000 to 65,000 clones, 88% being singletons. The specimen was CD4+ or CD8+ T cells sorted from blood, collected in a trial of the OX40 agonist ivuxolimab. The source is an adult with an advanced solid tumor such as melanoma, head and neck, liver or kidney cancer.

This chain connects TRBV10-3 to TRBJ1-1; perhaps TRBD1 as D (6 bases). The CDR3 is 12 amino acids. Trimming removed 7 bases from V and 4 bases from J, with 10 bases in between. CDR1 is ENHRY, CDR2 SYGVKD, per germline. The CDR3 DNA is TGTGCCATCAAGGAGGGGGTCACTGAAGCTTTCTTT. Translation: CAIKEGVTEAFF.

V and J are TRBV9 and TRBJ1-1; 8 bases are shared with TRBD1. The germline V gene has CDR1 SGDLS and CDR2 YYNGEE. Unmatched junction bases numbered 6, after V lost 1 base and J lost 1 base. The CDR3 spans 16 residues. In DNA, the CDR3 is TGTGCCAGCAGCGTAACAGGGGGGAGATGGAACACTGAAGCTTTCTTT. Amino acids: CASSVTGGRWNTEAFF.

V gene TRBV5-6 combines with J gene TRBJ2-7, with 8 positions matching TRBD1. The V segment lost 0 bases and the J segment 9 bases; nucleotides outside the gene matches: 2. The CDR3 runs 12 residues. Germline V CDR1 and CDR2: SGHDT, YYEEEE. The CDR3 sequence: CASSLAGGGQYF. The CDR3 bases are TGTGCCAGCAGCTTGGCAGGGGGCGGGCAGTACTTC. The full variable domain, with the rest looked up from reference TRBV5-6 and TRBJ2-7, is DAGVTQSPTHLIKTRGQQVTLRCSPKSGHDTVSWYQQALGQGPQFIFQYYEEEERQRGNFPDRFSGHQFPNYSSELNVNALLLGDSALYLCASSLAGGGQYFGPGTRLTVT.

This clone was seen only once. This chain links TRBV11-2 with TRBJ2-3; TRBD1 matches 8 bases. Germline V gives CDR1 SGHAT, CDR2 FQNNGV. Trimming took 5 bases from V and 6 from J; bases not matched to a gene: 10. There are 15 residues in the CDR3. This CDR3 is CASSMRQGPQDTQYF. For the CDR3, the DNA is TGTGCCAGCAGCATGCGACAGGGGCCGCAGGATACGCAGTATTTT.

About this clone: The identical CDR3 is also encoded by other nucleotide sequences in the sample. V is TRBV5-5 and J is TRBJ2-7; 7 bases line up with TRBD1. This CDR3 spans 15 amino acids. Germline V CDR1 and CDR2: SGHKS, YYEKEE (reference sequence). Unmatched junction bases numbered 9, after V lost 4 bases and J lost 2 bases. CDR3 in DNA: TGTGCCAGCAGCCTGACCGACAGGGCGCCCTACGAGCAGTACTTC. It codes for CASSLTDRAPYEQYF.

The DNA for the CDR3 is TGTGCCAGCAGCCAAGATTGGGCGGCCTCGGCCGGGGAGCAGTTCTTC. This encodes CASSQDWAASAGEQFF. The gene calls are TRBV14 and TRBJ2-1; D call uncertain. CDR3 length equals 16 residues. V lost 0 bases and J lost 10, with 19 bases in between. From germline, CDR1 is SGHDN and CDR2 FVKESK.

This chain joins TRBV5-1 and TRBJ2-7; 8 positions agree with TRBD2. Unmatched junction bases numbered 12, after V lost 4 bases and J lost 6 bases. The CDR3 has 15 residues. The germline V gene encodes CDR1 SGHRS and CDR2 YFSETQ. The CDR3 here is CASSPTGGLVAEQYF. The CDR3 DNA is TGCGCCAGCAGCCCTACGGGGGGACTAGTAGCCGAGCAGTACTTC. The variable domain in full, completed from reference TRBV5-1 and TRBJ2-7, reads KAGVTQTPRYLIKTRGQQVTLSCSPISGHRSVSWYQQTPGQGLQFLFEYFSETQRNKGNFPGRFSGRQFSNSRSEMNVSTLELGDSALYLCASSPTGGLVAEQYFGPGTRLTVT.

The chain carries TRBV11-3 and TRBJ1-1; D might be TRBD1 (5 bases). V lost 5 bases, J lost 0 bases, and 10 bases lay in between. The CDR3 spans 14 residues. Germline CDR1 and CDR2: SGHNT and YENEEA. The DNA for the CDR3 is TGTGCCAGCAGCCTGGGGGGACTGAACACTGAAGCTTTCTTT. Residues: CASSLGGLNTEAFF.

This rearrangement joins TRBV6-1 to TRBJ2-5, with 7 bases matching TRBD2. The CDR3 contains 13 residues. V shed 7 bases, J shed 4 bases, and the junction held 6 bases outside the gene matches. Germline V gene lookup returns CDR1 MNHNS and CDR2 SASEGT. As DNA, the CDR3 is TGTGCCAGCAATTCCAGGGAGGGAGAGACCCAGTACTTC. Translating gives CASNSREGETQYF.

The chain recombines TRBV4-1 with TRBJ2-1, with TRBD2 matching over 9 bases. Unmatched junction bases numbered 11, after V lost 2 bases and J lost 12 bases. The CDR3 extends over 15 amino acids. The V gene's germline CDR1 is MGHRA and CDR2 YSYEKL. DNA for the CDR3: TGCGCCAGCAGCCAAAGCGCGGGAGGGCTCTTGGGGCAGTTCTTC. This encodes CASSQSAGGLLGQFF.